Listed below are T cell receptor beta chains from one sample, sequenced in a study of human T cells and chemical hapten exposure. In TCRdb, the RACE reads were re-called with MiXCR into one record per CDR3 protein. Of roughly 260,000 distinct CDR3 sequences in the sample, approximately 8.6% were seen once. The source material was whole blood, sampled in connection with sensitization to the hapten diphenylcyclopropenone (DPC). The receptor set was obtained from a woman between 40 and 55 years old with alopecia areata. Some clones in this sample may be carry-over from other donors' samples. The CDR3 runs from the conserved cysteine through the conserved F or W. A D gene is named only where the DNA matches it firmly. Expanded clones are given a class, and other clones once, few, many or no size at all.

v_gene	abundance	j_gene	d_gene	CDR3nt	CDR3aa
TRBV6-2/TRBV6-3	few	TRBJ2-1	TRBD2	TGTGCCAGCAGTTATCATCCTAGCGGGTCCTACAATGAGCAGTTCTTC	CASSYHPSGSYNEQFF
TRBV24-1	few	TRBJ2-3	TRBD2	TGTGCCACCAGTGATTTAGCGGGAGGAAACACAGATACGCAGTATTTT	CATSDLAGGNTDTQYF
TRBV4-3	many	TRBJ2-2	.	TGCGCCAGCAGCCCCACTCCGAACACCGGGGAGCTGTTTTTT	CASSPTPNTGELFF
TRBV5-4	few	TRBJ2-5	TRBD1	TGTGCCAGCAGCGGATCACAGGGGGCCCAGTACTTC	CASSGSQGAQYF
TRBV12-3/TRBV12-4	.	TRBJ1-5	TRBD1	TGTGCCAGCAGCTACGGACAGGGGTTGCAGCCCCAGCATTTT	CASSYGQGLQPQHF
TRBV27	few	TRBJ2-7	TRBD2	TGTGCCAGCAGTTTATTGGGGGGGGCCTACGAGCAGTACTTC	CASSLLGGAYEQYF
TRBV18	many	TRBJ2-3	.	TGTGCCAGCTCACTGCGGGGATACACAGATACGCAGTATTTT	CASSLRGYTDTQYF
TRBV7-6	many	TRBJ2-2	.	TGTGCCAGCAGCTTGGAGGCGATACAACTTGGCGGGGAGCTGTTTTTT	CASSLEAIQLGGELFF
TRBV7-2	few	TRBJ2-3	.	TGTGCCAGCAGCTTAGTTCTAGACCGGACAGATACGCAGTATTTT	CASSLVLDRTDTQYF
TRBV3-1	many	TRBJ2-5	.	TGTGCCAGCAGCCAAGATCTACGGGGGACCCAGTACTTC	CASSQDLRGTQYF
TRBV12-3/TRBV12-4	.	TRBJ2-2	TRBD1	TGTGCCAGCAGTCCCTTCCCCGGGACAGGGGACACCGGGGAGCTGTTTTTT	CASSPFPGTGDTGELFF
TRBV29-1	.	TRBJ2-1	TRBD2	TGCAGCGTTGGGGTAGAGGCGGGAGGTGAGCAGTTCTTC	CSVGVEAGGEQFF
TRBV6-6	.	TRBJ2-6	.	TGTGCCAGCATTCAGCCTGGGGCCAACGTCCTGACTTTC	CASIQPGANVLTF
TRBV7-9	.	TRBJ2-2	.	TGTGCCAGCAGCTGGGACCCAGCGGTCACCGGGGAGCTGTTTTTT	CASSWDPAVTGELFF
TRBV7-2	.	TRBJ2-1	TRBD2	TGTGCCAGCAGCTCGACCCCAGGGCGGGAGCCGGTAAACAATGAGCAGTTCTTC	CASSSTPGREPVNNEQFF
TRBV29-1	many	TRBJ2-3	.	TGCAGCGTTGAGCGACAGCCCACAGATACGCAGTATTTT	CSVERQPTDTQYF
TRBV29-1	.	TRBJ2-2	.	TGCAGCGTTCTCTCCCGGTCGTCCGGGGAGCTGTTTTTT	CSVLSRSSGELFF
TRBV7-2	few	TRBJ2-1	.	TGTGCCAGCAGCCTGCACACCGTCAATGAGCAGTTCTTC	CASSLHTVNEQFF
TRBV4-2	many	TRBJ2-7	TRBD2	TGTGCCAGCAGCCACGGACTAGCCGGATCCTACGAGCAGTACTTC	CASSHGLAGSYEQYF
TRBV20-1	few	TRBJ1-2	TRBD1	TGCAGTGCTAGGCCCCCCTCCGGGACAGGGGTGAAGGGGAACTATGGCTACACCTTC	CSARPPSGTGVKGNYGYTF
TRBV6-4	many	TRBJ2-1	.	TGTGCCAGCAGTTCGGACGACCGCACGGAGGGTGAGCAGTTCTTC	CASSSDDRTEGEQFF
TRBV28	many	TRBJ1-5	TRBD1	TGTGCCAGCGGATCCGCAGGGGGCAAGCAGCCCCAGCATTTT	CASGSAGGKQPQHF
TRBV12-3/TRBV12-4	medium-sized	TRBJ1-1	.	TGTGCCAGCAGCCCGGGGGGACTGCTTAACACTGAAGCTTTCTTT	CASSPGGLLNTEAFF
TRBV5-5	few	TRBJ2-2	TRBD1	TGTGCCAGCAGTACCGGGACAGATGTGAACACCGGGGAGCTGTTTTTT	CASSTGTDVNTGELFF
TRBV6-5	.	TRBJ1-1	TRBD1	TGTGCCAGCAGTTACTCCGGGTTGTTTGGGACAGGTAACACTGAAGCTTTCTTT	CASSYSGLFGTGNTEAFF
TRBV5-5	.	TRBJ2-5	TRBD2	TGTGCCAGCAGCTTACCGGGAGGGGAGACCCAGTACTTC	CASSLPGGETQYF
TRBV14	few	TRBJ1-3	.	TGTGCCAGCAGCCAAATCCCTAGAAACACCATATATTTT	CASSQIPRNTIYF
TRBV28	.	TRBJ1-5	.	TGTGCCAGCAGTTACCGAGGGTCAGGGGCCAATCAGCCCCAGCATTTT	CASSYRGSGANQPQHF
TRBV6-2/TRBV6-3	.	TRBJ2-3	TRBD1	TGTGCCAGCAGCTCGGGACAGTTCACAGATACGCAGTATTTT	CASSSGQFTDTQYF
TRBV5-5	few	TRBJ2-1	.	TGTGCCAGCAGCCCGGACCCAGGGGGAGGGAGGGAGCAGTTCTTC	CASSPDPGGGREQFF
TRBV7-2	.	TRBJ2-4	.	TGTGCCAGCAGCTCCCCCGTTGCACCCAAAAACATTCAGTACTTC	CASSSPVAPKNIQYF
TRBV20-1	.	TRBJ2-4	.	TGCAGTGCTCAGGACCCCATGAGGGCCGCCAAAAACATTCAGTACTTC	CSAQDPMRAAKNIQYF
TRBV20-1	.	TRBJ2-1	TRBD2	TGCAGTGCTAGCGCTTGGACTAGCGGAAGCTCCTACAATGAGCAGTTCTTC	CSASAWTSGSSYNEQFF
TRBV7-6	.	TRBJ2-1	.	TGTGCCAGCAGCCCCAGAGAGAAAGGGGAGCAGTTCTTC	CASSPREKGEQFF
TRBV5-5	few	TRBJ2-7	TRBD2	TGTGCCAGCAGCCCCTGGACTAGCGGCTACGAGCAGTACTTC	CASSPWTSGYEQYF
TRBV6-6	.	TRBJ2-7	.	TGTGCCAGCAGTTTAGACTCGCCCCCGAAGTACTTC	CASSLDSPPKYF
TRBV3-1	.	TRBJ1-4	.	TGTGCCAGCAGCCGATCGGGTCCGGAACTGTTTTTT	CASSRSGPELFF
TRBV6-1	few	TRBJ1-5	.	TGTGCCAGCACTGGACAGCCCGATAGCAATCAGCCCCAGCATTTT	CASTGQPDSNQPQHF
TRBV15	.	TRBJ2-7	.	TGTGCCACCAGCCTATCTAGGTCGATCTCCTACGAGCAGTACTTC	CATSLSRSISYEQYF
TRBV12-3/TRBV12-4	.	TRBJ2-1	.	TGTGCCAGCAGTTTGTCCCGGGGCGAGCAGTTCTTC	CASSLSRGEQFF
TRBV28	few	TRBJ2-7	TRBD1	TGTGCCAGCAGTTTCGGACAGGGAATCGAGCAGTACTTC	CASSFGQGIEQYF
TRBV14	many	TRBJ1-4	TRBD1	TGTGCCAGCAGCCAAGAAGCGACAGGGAGGAATGAAAAACTGTTTTTT	CASSQEATGRNEKLFF
TRBV27	few	TRBJ2-7	.	TGTGCCAGCAGTTTAGAGCTCGGCTCCTACGAGCAGTACTTC	CASSLELGSYEQYF
TRBV20-1	few	TRBJ2-1	.	TGCAGTGCTAGTGTCCCGATACCAGATTACAATGAGCAGTTCTTC	CSASVPIPDYNEQFF
TRBV27	.	TRBJ1-2	.	TGTGCCAGCAGAAGTTTAGGGGTCTATGGCTACACCTTC	CASRSLGVYGYTF
TRBV11-2	few	TRBJ2-3	.	TGTGCCAGCAGCTTAAGGATTAGCACAGATACGCAGTATTTT	CASSLRISTDTQYF
TRBV6-1	many	TRBJ1-2	TRBD1	TGTGCCAGCAGTGCGCTTCCCGGGGACAGGGATTACTATGGCTACACCTTC	CASSALPGDRDYYGYTF
TRBV5-1	few	TRBJ1-1	.	TGCGCCAGCAGCTTATGGGGACCTTCTGCGGACACTGAAGCTTTCTTT	CASSLWGPSADTEAFF
TRBV4-3	.	TRBJ2-2	TRBD2	TGCGCCAGCGGGGTAGCGGGAGGGGGCACCGGGGAGCTGTTTTTT	CASGVAGGGTGELFF
TRBV19	.	TRBJ2-2	TRBD1	TGTGCCAGTACCATGGGCGGACAGGGTGTATCCGGGGAGCTGTTTTTT	CASTMGGQGVSGELFF
TRBV7-9	.	TRBJ2-1	.	TGTGCCAGCAGCTTATACCCCGAGGGGGAGTTCTTC	CASSLYPEGEFF
TRBV5-1	.	TRBJ2-1	.	TGCGCCAGCGCCCCTGGGGCAGCCTACAATGAGCAGTTCTTC	CASAPGAAYNEQFF
TRBV6-2/TRBV6-3	.	TRBJ1-1	.	TGTGCCAGCGGGTCGGCGGGACAGAACACTGAAGCTTTCTTT	CASGSAGQNTEAFF